A selection of T cell receptor beta chains follows, all from one sample in a study of blood T cell repertoires in COVID-19. The table came from immunoSEQ multiplex PCR; TCRdb's copy has only in-frame clones and leaves some out. The repertoire holds a few hundred thousand clones, with approximately 90% as singletons. Sequenced sample: peripheral blood. These receptors all come from a woman aged 40 to 50 with acute or convalescent COVID-19. The CDR3 runs from the conserved cysteine through the conserved F or W. D genes are given only for firm matches. Some rows mark clone size as missing; the rest say once, few, many or name a class of expanded clone.

v_gene	d_gene	abundance	j_gene	CDR3aa	CDR3nt
TRBV7-9	-	-	TRBJ2-1	CASRITGPEQFF	TGTGCCAGCAGGATAACAGGACCAGAGCAGTTCTTC
TRBV19	TRBD1	-	TRBJ2-2	CASSQLRDRGRSGELFF	TGTGCCAGTAGTCAACTCCGGGACAGGGGACGGAGCGGGGAGCTGTTTTTT
TRBV5-6	-	once	TRBJ2-5	CASSVLDRKRETQYF	TGTGCCAGCAGCGTACTAGATAGAAAGAGAGAGACCCAGTACTTC
TRBV27	-	-	TRBJ1-5	CASSPKRTVSNQPQHF	TGTGCCAGCAGTCCCAAGCGGACGGTGAGCAATCAGCCCCAGCATTTT
TRBV5-1	TRBD1	-	TRBJ1-3	CASRTEGAGNTIYF	TGCGCCAGCAGGACAGAGGGGGCAGGAAACACCATATATTTT
TRBV5-1	TRBD1	-	TRBJ1-2	CASTPWTGQGRGYTF	TGCGCCAGCACCCCTTGGACGGGACAGGGCCGTGGCTACACCTTC
TRBV6-1	TRBD1	-	TRBJ2-5	CASSDHPGTGGETQYF	TGTGCCAGCAGTGACCATCCCGGGACAGGGGGGGAGACCCAGTACTTC
TRBV24-1	-	-	TRBJ2-2	CATSRGASTGELFF	TGTGCCACCAGTCGGGGGGCGAGCACCGGGGAGCTGTTTTTT
TRBV5-4	TRBD1	-	TRBJ1-4	CASSTRTGDEKLFF	TGTGCCAGCAGCACCCGGACAGGGGATGAAAAACTGTTTTTT
TRBV7-6	TRBD1	-	TRBJ2-3	CASSLGRGRTDTQYF	TGTGCCAGCAGCCTCGGAAGGGGGCGCACAGATACGCAGTATTTT
TRBV13	-	-	TRBJ2-2	CASSLGEHTGELFF	TGTGCCAGCAGCTTAGGGGAGCACACCGGGGAGCTGTTTTTT
TRBV3-1/TRBV3-2	-	-	TRBJ1-5	CASSQAYDQPQHF	TGTGCCAGCAGCCAAGCGTATGATCAGCCCCAGCATTTT
TRBV24-1	-	-	TRBJ2-5	CATSSQGETQYF	TGTGCCACCAGTAGCCAGGGGGAGACCCAGTACTTC
TRBV30	-	few	TRBJ1-1	CAWIRGNTEAFF	TGTGCCTGGATTCGGGGGAACACTGAAGCTTTCTTT
TRBV12-5	-	few	TRBJ1-1	CASGLNLFQAFF	TGTGCTAGTGGTTTGAATCTCTTTCAAGCTTTCTTT
TRBV5-4	-	-	TRBJ2-1	CASSLVRGPYNEQFF	TGTGCCAGCAGCTTGGTCAGGGGACCCTACAATGAGCAGTTCTTC
TRBV27	TRBD2	-	TRBJ2-1	CASSLRTSGGPREQFF	TGTGCCAGCAGTCTCCGGACTAGCGGGGGCCCCCGGGAGCAGTTCTTC
TRBV20-1	TRBD1	-	TRBJ2-1	CSASPISGQGPNEQFF	TGCAGTGCTAGTCCGATTTCGGGACAGGGCCCCAATGAGCAGTTCTTC
TRBV6-1	-	-	TRBJ2-5	CASSEGWGRETQYF	TGTGCCAGCAGTGAAGGGTGGGGCAGGGAGACCCAGTACTTC
TRBV7-8	-	-	TRBJ2-3	CASSLLGAQDTQYF	TGTGCCAGCAGCTTACTGGGGGCTCAAGATACGCAGTATTTT
TRBV19	-	-	TRBJ1-2	CASSDVFAARGYTF	TGTGCCAGTAGCGATGTTTTTGCTGCGAGGGGCTACACCTTC
TRBV27	-	once	TRBJ1-6	CARVMRFRSSYNSPLHF	TGTGCCCGAGTTATGAGGTTTAGGAGCTCCTATAATTCACCCCTCCACTTT
TRBV4-1	TRBD2	-	TRBJ2-3	CASSHPRQAGADTQYF	TGCGCCAGCAGCCATCCCCGGCAAGCGGGGGCGGATACGCAGTATTTT
TRBV12-5	TRBD1	-	TRBJ1-2	CASGFPGGYGYTF	TGTGCTAGTGGTTTTCCAGGGGGCTATGGCTACACCTTC
TRBV29-1	-	-	TRBJ2-1	CSVQTGVSGNEQFF	TGCAGCGTTCAAACGGGAGTCTCGGGCAATGAGCAGTTCTTC
TRBV27	TRBD1	-	TRBJ1-5	CASSPDRDGQPQHF	TGTGCCAGCAGTCCAGACAGGGATGGTCAGCCCCAGCATTTT
TRBV12-5	-	-	TRBJ1-1	CASGLVFWGQNGRNTEAFF	TGTGCTAGTGGTTTGGTATTTTGGGGGCAGAACGGCAGGAACACTGAAGCTTTCTTT
TRBV27	-	-	TRBJ1-3	CASGRSGNTIYF	TGTGCCAGCGGCCGCTCTGGAAACACCATATATTTT
TRBV7-9	TRBD1	-	TRBJ1-1	CASSYPRLGRGRNTEAFF	TGTGCCAGCAGCTACCCCCGTCTTGGCAGGGGGCGAAACACTGAAGCTTTCTTT
TRBV12-3/TRBV12-4	-	-	TRBJ1-3	CASSTGAGNTIYF	TGTGCCAGCAGTACCGGGGCTGGAAACACCATATATTTT
TRBV5-8	-	-	TRBJ1-4	CASSEGQNQGRDEKLFF	TGTGCCAGCAGCGAAGGGCAGAACCAGGGGCGCGACGAAAAACTGTTTTTT
TRBV6-5	TRBD1	-	TRBJ1-2	CASSHRDRVFYGYTF	TGTGCCAGCAGCCACCGGGACAGGGTCTTCTATGGCTACACCTTC
TRBV24-1	TRBD1	few	TRBJ2-2	CATSDWDSTGELFF	TGTGCCACCAGTGATTGGGACAGCACCGGGGAGCTGTTTTTT
TRBV19	-	few	TRBJ2-5	CASSGADSETQYF	TGTGCCAGTAGTGGGGCAGATTCAGAGACCCAGTACTTC
TRBV9	-	-	TRBJ1-5	CASSVEGRADQPQHF	TGTGCCAGCAGCGTAGAGGGCAGGGCGGACCAGCCCCAGCATTTT
TRBV6-4	-	-	TRBJ2-2	CASSGQGSTGELFF	TGTGCCAGCAGTGGGCAGGGAAGCACCGGGGAGCTGTTTTTT
TRBV6-5	-	-	TRBJ1-3	CASSYKGLGNTIYF	TGTGCCAGCAGTTACAAGGGGCTTGGAAACACCATATATTTT
TRBV6-5	TRBD1	-	TRBJ2-3	CASTRGTGFTDTQYF	TGTGCCAGCACCCGGGGGACAGGATTCACAGATACGCAGTATTTT
TRBV23-1	-	-	TRBJ1-5	CASKLGSDQPQHF	TGCGCCAGCAAACTGGGCTCGGATCAGCCCCAGCATTTT
TRBV30	-	-	TRBJ1-6	CAWSSGEPNSPLHF	TGTGCCTGGAGTTCGGGGGAACCTAATTCACCCCTCCACTTT
TRBV12-5	-	-	TRBJ2-2	CASGRGAQNTGELFF	TGTGCTAGTGGCCGGGGGGCACAGAACACCGGGGAGCTGTTTTTT
TRBV7-2	TRBD2	-	TRBJ2-1	CASSLASGGGNEQFF	TGTGCCAGCAGCTTAGCTAGCGGGGGGGGCAATGAGCAGTTCTTC
TRBV24-1	-	-	TRBJ1-3	CATSDLVRVLSFCTIYF	TGTGCCACCAGTGATTTAGTACGGGTCCTCTCTTTTTGCACCATATATTTT
TRBV9	-	-	TRBJ2-2	CASSGWGGETGELFF	TGTGCCAGCAGCGGCTGGGGAGGAGAGACCGGGGAGCTGTTTTTT
TRBV10-3	-	-	TRBJ1-5	CATSVGSGQPQHF	TGTGCCACCTCCGTTGGGTCGGGTCAGCCCCAGCATTTT
TRBV7-2	TRBD1	-	TRBJ1-5	CASSSHGQGAGQPQHF	TGTGCCAGCAGCTCGCACGGACAGGGGGCAGGACAGCCCCAGCATTTT
TRBV19	-	-	TRBJ1-2	CASSIRSQGTGYTF	TGTGCCAGTAGTATAAGGTCGCAGGGCACGGGCTACACCTTC
TRBV18	-	-	TRBJ2-5	CASSPRGGAQETQYF	TGTGCCAGCTCACCGAGGGGCGGGGCTCAAGAGACCCAGTACTTC
TRBV27	TRBD2	once	TRBJ2-1	CASSLLAGGPYEQFF	TGTGCCAGCAGTTTATTGGCGGGGGGGCCGTATGAGCAGTTCTTC
TRBV9	TRBD1	-	TRBJ2-2	CASSVGDRDTGELFF	TGTGCCAGCAGCGTAGGGGACAGGGACACCGGGGAGCTGTTTTTT